This passage covers 5 T cell receptor beta chains from one sample sequenced in a study of blood T cell repertoires in COVID-19. The data were produced by immunoSEQ multiplex PCR, yet TCRdb's version contains in-frame clones alone and is incomplete. The sample contains about 190,000 clones, 84% of which appear only once. The sequenced material came from peripheral blood. These receptors were collected from a woman between 65 and 79 years old with active or convalescent COVID-19.

The genes are TRBV7-3 and TRBJ2-3; 7 bases map to TRBD2. Germline V lookup: CDR1 SGHTA, CDR2 FQGTGA. The J segment lost 4 bases and the V segment lost 0 bases, leaving 4 bases of the junction unmatched. This CDR3 comprises 15 residues. The CDR3 reads CASSLTRLAADTQYF. The CDR3 bases are TGTGCCAGCAGCTTAACAAGACTAGCCGCAGATACGCAGTATTTT.

The table lists this clone with a count of one. The rearrangement joins TRBV5-1 to TRBJ2-7; TRBD1 matches at 10 bases. The trim removed 4 bases at V and 6 bases at J, leaving 10 bases unmatched. This CDR3 is 15 amino acids long. Germline CDR1 reads SGHRS; CDR2 reads YFSETQ. The DNA for the CDR3 is TGCGCCAGCAGCGCCCCGGGACAGGGGAACCCCGAGCAGTACTTC. Amino acids: CASSAPGQGNPEQYF.

This chain uses TRBV18 with TRBJ2-1; TRBD1 aligns across 10 bases. Per germline, CDR1 KGHSH and CDR2 LQKENI. The CDR3 sequence is 21 residues long. V gave up 3 bases and J gave up 0 bases; unmatched junction bases: 17. For the CDR3, the DNA is TGTGCCAGCTCACCGCGCACTCCGGGACAGGGGTCCCTCAGCTCCTACAATGAGCAGTTCTTC. The encoded protein is CASSPRTPGQGSLSSYNEQFF.

The rearrangement joins TRBV3-1 (or the pseudogene TRBV3-2) to TRBJ1-1, with D hard to call. The V end lost 6 bases, the J end lost 1 base, and 3 bases lay between the germline ends. In germline, CDR1 is LGHDT, CDR2 YNNKEL (reference sequence). This CDR3 spans 11 amino acids. The CDR3 DNA reads as TGTGCCAGCAGGCGGAACACTGAAGCTTTCTTT. This gives the protein CASRRNTEAFF.

CDR3 nucleotides: TGTGCCAGCACCTATCTGGGGGAGGCCCTTATATGTAGCACAGATACGCAGTATTTT. Its protein is CASTYLGEALICSTDTQYF. This chain links TRBV6-8 with TRBJ2-3, with D possibly TRBD2 on 6 matching bases. Between the trimmed V and J ends, which lost 7 bases and 0 bases, there was a span of 26 bases. This CDR3 has 19 residues. The germline V gene has CDR1 MNHGY and CDR2 SAAAGT.